This is a list of T cell receptor beta chains from one sample in a study of OX40 agonist ivuxolimab in advanced cancers. Sequenced by immunoSEQ multiplex PCR; TCRdb stores in-frame clones only, minus some. The profile shows some 73,000 clones, around 85% of them singletons. This material consisted of CD4+ or CD8+ T cells sorted from blood, taken in a trial of the OX40 agonist ivuxolimab. The receptors were sampled from an adult with an advanced solid tumor such as melanoma, head and neck, liver or kidney cancer. Both conserved end residues are part of each CDR3. The D gene is left open where the match is weak. Only part of the rows carry a size: once, few, many, or a class if the clone is expanded.

size: few
D: -
V: TRBV5-1
J: TRBJ2-2
DNA: TGCGCCAGCAGCTTGGGACAGGCGGGGACCGGGGAGCTGTTTTTT
CDR3: CASSLGQAGTGELFF

size: -
D: TRBD2
V: TRBV29-1
J: TRBJ2-3
DNA: TGCAGCGTGGTGGGAGGGGCCACAGATACGCAGTATTTT
CDR3: CSVVGGATDTQYF

size: -
D: -
V: TRBV11-2
J: TRBJ2-7
DNA: TGTGCCAGCAGCTTAGAACGCGCGACAGTCTACGAGCAGTACTTC
CDR3: CASSLERATVYEQYF

size: -
D: TRBD2
V: TRBV5-1
J: TRBJ2-5
DNA: TGCGCCAGCATCGGGGGAACGGGAGGGTACCAAGAGACCCAGTACTTC
CDR3: CASIGGTGGYQETQYF

size: -
D: -
V: TRBV7-9
J: TRBJ1-5
DNA: TGTGCCAGCAGCGTAGGGGGAGAGGGTCAGCCCCAGCATTTT
CDR3: CASSVGGEGQPQHF

size: -
D: TRBD1
V: TRBV6-5
J: TRBJ1-5
DNA: TGTGCCAGCAGGACGACTCAGGGGGGCAATCAGCCCCAGCATTTT
CDR3: CASRTTQGGNQPQHF

size: -
D: TRBD2
V: TRBV27
J: TRBJ2-7
DNA: TGTGCCAGCAGTTCCGCCCTAGCGGGAGTGTTCGAGCAGTACTTC
CDR3: CASSSALAGVFEQYF

size: -
D: -
V: TRBV18
J: TRBJ2-7
DNA: TGTGCCAGCTCACCACCTTTCACAACCTACGAGCAGTACTTC
CDR3: CASSPPFTTYEQYF

size: -
D: -
V: TRBV10-3
J: TRBJ2-5
DNA: TGTGCCATCAGTGGGAATGAAGAGACCCAGTACTTC
CDR3: CAISGNEETQYF

size: -
D: -
V: TRBV28
J: TRBJ2-1
DNA: TGTGCCAGCAGTACGATGCTAAGGGATGAGCAGTTCTTC
CDR3: CASSTMLRDEQFF

size: -
D: TRBD1
V: TRBV9
J: TRBJ2-2
DNA: TGTGCCAGCAAGGGACAGACGAACACCGGGGAGCTGTTTTTT
CDR3: CASKGQTNTGELFF

size: -
D: -
V: TRBV4-1
J: TRBJ1-4
DNA: TGCGCCAGCAGCCAAGATAATGAAAAACTGTTTTTT
CDR3: CASSQDNEKLFF

size: -
D: -
V: TRBV6-5
J: TRBJ2-2
DNA: TGTGCCAGCAGTTACTCCCATTCTGGGACCGGGGAGCTGTTTTTT
CDR3: CASSYSHSGTGELFF

size: -
D: TRBD1
V: TRBV15
J: TRBJ1-4
DNA: TGTGCCACCCGCCCAGGGGGCCTAAATGAAAAACTGTTTTTT
CDR3: CATRPGGLNEKLFF

size: -
D: -
V: TRBV12-5
J: TRBJ2-5
DNA: TGTGCTAGTGGTTTGGTGGGTTGGAGTCAAGAGACCCAGTACTTC
CDR3: CASGLVGWSQETQYF

size: few
D: -
V: TRBV2
J: TRBJ1-1
DNA: TGTGCCAGCAGTGTCGCGTTTAGGAACACTGAAGCTTTCTTT
CDR3: CASSVAFRNTEAFF

size: once
D: TRBD1
V: TRBV18
J: TRBJ1-1
DNA: TGTGCCAGCTCACCACCCGGGACAGGGTACGATCCTTTCTTT
CDR3: CASSPPGTGYDPFF

size: -
D: -
V: TRBV30
J: TRBJ1-2
DNA: TGTGCCTGGAGTGTGGACAACAACTATGGCTACACCTTC
CDR3: CAWSVDNNYGYTF

size: few
D: -
V: TRBV6-1
J: TRBJ2-3
DNA: TGTGCCAGCAGGCGGGACCCTAGCACAGATACGCAGTATTTT
CDR3: CASRRDPSTDTQYF

size: -
D: -
V: TRBV18
J: TRBJ1-2
DNA: TGTGCCAGCTCACCCTCGCACGACAAGGGGAACTATGGCTACACCTTC
CDR3: CASSPSHDKGNYGYTF

size: -
D: TRBD1
V: TRBV7-9
J: TRBJ1-1
DNA: TGTGCCAGCAACCTAGGACAGGGTGACACTGAAGCTTTCTTT
CDR3: CASNLGQGDTEAFF

size: -
D: -
V: TRBV5-8
J: TRBJ2-5
DNA: TGTGCCAGCAGCTTGGTCTCAGAGACCCAGTACTTC
CDR3: CASSLVSETQYF

size: -
D: TRBD2
V: TRBV2
J: TRBJ2-7
DNA: TGTGCCAGCAGTGGACTAGCGGGTGCCTACGAGCAGTACTTC
CDR3: CASSGLAGAYEQYF

size: -
D: -
V: TRBV7-2
J: TRBJ2-7
DNA: TGTGCCAGCAGCTTAGCGGCCGGCCCCTACGAGCAGTACTTC
CDR3: CASSLAAGPYEQYF

size: -
D: -
V: TRBV15
J: TRBJ2-6
DNA: TGTGCCATCGGGGTCGGGGTTTCTCACTCTGGGGCCAACGTCCTGACTTTC
CDR3: CAIGVGVSHSGANVLTF

size: -
D: -
V: TRBV19
J: TRBJ1-1
DNA: TGTGCCAGTAGTGCCACAGAGTTGAACACTGAAGCTTTCTTT
CDR3: CASSATELNTEAFF

size: -
D: -
V: TRBV11-3
J: TRBJ2-5
DNA: TGTGCCAGCAGCCCACAGGGAGGAGAGACCCAGTACTTC
CDR3: CASSPQGGETQYF

size: -
D: TRBD1
V: TRBV19
J: TRBJ2-1
DNA: TGTGCCAGTAGTACGGGACAGGGTTGGGGTACTGAGCAGTTCTTC
CDR3: CASSTGQGWGTEQFF

size: -
D: -
V: TRBV7-8
J: TRBJ2-7
DNA: TGTGCCAGCAGCCCCACAGGGGGGGGTCCCTACGAGCAGTACTTC
CDR3: CASSPTGGGPYEQYF

size: -
D: -
V: TRBV29-1
J: TRBJ2-3
DNA: TGCAGCGTTATGTGGGGCCCTTCCACAGATACGCAGTATTTT
CDR3: CSVMWGPSTDTQYF

size: -
D: TRBD1
V: TRBV10-3
J: TRBJ2-2
DNA: TGTGCCATCAGTGGAGGACAGGGGGGCACCGGGGAGCTGTTTTTT
CDR3: CAISGGQGGTGELFF

size: once
D: TRBD2
V: TRBV29-1
J: TRBJ2-5
DNA: TGCAGCGTCGTCGGACTAGCGGCACAAGAGACCCAGTACTTC
CDR3: CSVVGLAAQETQYF

size: -
D: TRBD1
V: TRBV7-8
J: TRBJ2-3
DNA: TGTGCCAGCAGCTTATCGTCAGGGGGCGGCTCAGATACGCAGTATTTT
CDR3: CASSLSSGGGSDTQYF

size: -
D: -
V: TRBV30
J: TRBJ2-4
DNA: TGTGCCTGGACCCGCCGGGACCTAGCCAAAAACATTCAGTACTTC
CDR3: CAWTRRDLAKNIQYF

size: -
D: TRBD2
V: TRBV19
J: TRBJ2-1
DNA: TGTGCCAGTAGTACTAGCGGGAGGGCCATATCGGACAATGAGCAGTTCTTC
CDR3: CASSTSGRAISDNEQFF

size: -
D: -
V: TRBV4-3
J: TRBJ2-3
DNA: TGCGCCAGCAGCCAAGGTATAGGAGCGTCGGGTACGCAGTATTTT
CDR3: CASSQGIGASGTQYF

size: -
D: TRBD2
V: TRBV7-2
J: TRBJ2-1
DNA: TGTGCCAGCAGCTTATGGGCCCTAGCGGGGTCCAATGAGCAGTTCTTC
CDR3: CASSLWALAGSNEQFF

size: -
D: -
V: TRBV11-2
J: TRBJ1-3
DNA: TGTGCCAGCAGTTGGGGGGGCCCCCATTTCTTT
CDR3: CASSWGGPHFF

size: -
D: TRBD2
V: TRBV5-1
J: TRBJ2-3
DNA: TGCGCCAGCAGCTTGGGGGCTAGCGGAAGCACAGATACGCAGTATTTT
CDR3: CASSLGASGSTDTQYF

size: -
D: TRBD1
V: TRBV10-1
J: TRBJ1-1
DNA: TGCGCCAGCAGTCGCGGGGGACAGGACACTGAAGCTTTCTTT
CDR3: CASSRGGQDTEAFF

size: -
D: TRBD1
V: TRBV12-5
J: TRBJ2-3
DNA: TGTGCTAGTGGTGGGGGGACAGGGCTTAGAACAGATACGCAGTATTTT
CDR3: CASGGGTGLRTDTQYF

size: -
D: -
V: TRBV19
J: TRBJ1-5
DNA: TGTGCCAGTAGTCGAGGGGACCCAAATCAGCCCCAGCATTTT
CDR3: CASSRGDPNQPQHF

size: -
D: TRBD2
V: TRBV18
J: TRBJ2-1
DNA: TGTGCCAGCTCACCACTTCCCAGCGGGGCGGGGAATGAGCAGTTCTTC
CDR3: CASSPLPSGAGNEQFF

size: -
D: -
V: TRBV6-5
J: TRBJ2-1
DNA: TGTGCCAGCAGTTACCGGGAAGCGATCTACAATGAGCAGTTCTTC
CDR3: CASSYREAIYNEQFF

size: -
D: -
V: TRBV19
J: TRBJ1-3
DNA: TGTGCCAGCCATCGAGGGGGTTCTGGAAACACCATATATTTT
CDR3: CASHRGGSGNTIYF

size: -
D: TRBD1
V: TRBV10-3
J: TRBJ2-5
DNA: TGTGCCATCAGTGAGTCCGGAGCGGGACAGGGGCAAGAGACCCAGTACTTC
CDR3: CAISESGAGQGQETQYF

size: -
D: -
V: TRBV18
J: TRBJ2-3
DNA: TGTGCCAGCTCACCAGATCAGGTTAGCACAGATACGCAGTATTTT
CDR3: CASSPDQVSTDTQYF

size: -
D: -
V: TRBV30
J: TRBJ2-5
DNA: TGTGCCTGGAGCCTACAAAGGGGGGGGCCGGAGACCCAGTACTTC
CDR3: CAWSLQRGGPETQYF

size: once
D: -
V: TRBV13
J: TRBJ2-7
DNA: TGTGCCAGCAGCTTGAACAGTCTCTACGAGCAGTACTTC
CDR3: CASSLNSLYEQYF

size: few
D: -
V: TRBV5-1
J: TRBJ1-1
DNA: TGCGCCAGCAGCGCGGGACAAATCGGAGCTTTCTTT
CDR3: CASSAGQIGAFF

size: -
D: -
V: TRBV7-9
J: TRBJ2-5
DNA: TGTGCCAGCAGCTTGAGGGGAGAGACCCAGTACTTC
CDR3: CASSLRGETQYF

size: once
D: -
V: TRBV10-2
J: TRBJ2-7
DNA: TGCGCCAGCAGTGAATTCCCCAGGGGCTCCTACGAGCAGTACTTC
CDR3: CASSEFPRGSYEQYF

size: few
D: TRBD1
V: TRBV7-9
J: TRBJ1-2
DNA: TGTGCCATCCACCGTCAGGGGGAGGCCTATGGCTACACCTTC
CDR3: CAIHRQGEAYGYTF

size: once
D: -
V: TRBV7-2
J: TRBJ2-2
DNA: TGTGCCAGCAGCTCGGGGCTTCCCACCGGGGAGCTGTTTTTT
CDR3: CASSSGLPTGELFF

size: -
D: -
V: TRBV9
J: TRBJ2-2
DNA: TGTGCCAGCAGCGTAGTCTGGGGGACCGACACCGGGGAGCTGTTTTTT
CDR3: CASSVVWGTDTGELFF

size: once
D: TRBD1
V: TRBV14
J: TRBJ2-1
DNA: TGTGCCAGCAGCAGGGACAGGGGTACCGGTTGGGAGGGGATTAATGAGCAGTTCTTC
CDR3: CASSRDRGTGWEGINEQFF

size: -
D: -
V: TRBV28
J: TRBJ1-1
DNA: TGTGCCAGCAGTCCAAGGCGGTTTGAAGCTTTCTTT
CDR3: CASSPRRFEAFF

size: -
D: -
V: TRBV9
J: TRBJ1-2
DNA: TGTGCCAGCAGCTTCGTTGTTGGGGACAATCCCGCCGGCTACACCTTC
CDR3: CASSFVVGDNPAGYTF